This entry features one T cell receptor (beta chain) sequence. It has no known antigen specificity. Nothing much larger sits one base from this clone, and base qualities are not available. This entry comes from a study of blood T cell repertoires in COVID-19 (TCRdb year 2020). For the study in its entirety: Samples from collaborators originated in the United States, Italy and Spain and spanned both the acute and convalescent phases of COVID-19. Where available, HLA class I and class II types were taken from metadata supplied by the sample provider and were not determined by assay-based typing. The repertoires were released in a freely available public database meant as a resource for research on the immune response to SARS-CoV-2. The prospective study material was composed of cDNA or gDNA derived from T cells, B-cell-depleted T cells, or PBMCs. Samples came from the ongoing ImmuneRACE study (first 160 participants) plus 1,254 subjects from 6 global collaborators. Subjects who had been exposed to COVID-19, were actively infected with it, or had recovered from it provided the deeply sampled blood TCRbeta repertoires that made up the dataset. Nearly every sample came with metadata listing a de-identified subject ID, COVID-19 status, age in years and sex. General findings and caveats noted by the study authors: Clinical and demographic metadata were provided uncurated, with the amount varying by source and participant.

TCRbeta CDR3 regions were amplified from genomic DNA using the immunoSEQ Assay, a bias-controlled multiplex PCR. In the authors' own workflow: The number of nucleated cells in each sample was estimated by amplification of reference gene primers within the assay. To quantify the absolute abundance of each unique TCRbeta CDR3 rearrangement, sequence reads were collapsed and filtered. For each sample, productive Simpson clonality was calculated as the square root of Simpson's diversity index across productive rearrangements. What TCRdb holds here is the immuneACCESS table cut down to in-frame rearrangements. Part of the clones is not present; checked against another copy, under half of the missing clones reflect an unresolved V gene, and the others are unexplained. V and J calls and clone size come straight from that table; D and trimming were deduced from the DNA. Within this sample are about 140,000 clones, with 80% to 85% of them counted one time only. About 8% of the sample belongs to the ten largest clones.

CDR1 SGHRS and CDR2 YFSETQ were looked up in the germline V gene. The CDR3 runs 14 residues from the cysteine to the phenylalanine. This entry keeps only the CDR3 DNA: 42 bases, framed from base 1. V lost 4 bases and J lost 11 bases; the stretch between them is 16 bases long. The collaborating institutions used their own protocols to collect whole blood in K2EDTA tubes. For TCRbeta analysis, collaborator samples were shipped as frozen whole blood, as isolated PBMCs, or as DNA extracted from either sample type. This clonotype originated in a human donor in a cohort sampled during active COVID-19. The sequencing input was peripheral blood. Recombination connected TRBV5-1 to TRBJ1-6; TRBD1 is a weak D gene call, 6 bases matching. The CDR3 has the sequence CASSLRQGWTPLHF. In nucleotide form, the sequence is TGCGCCAGCAGCCTCCGCCAGGGGTGGACACCCCTCCACTTT.